The 26 T cell receptor beta chains in this list originate from one sample, sequenced in a study of T cells in tumors after PD-1 blockade. Using immunoSEQ multiplex PCR, the repertoire was profiled, and TCRdb retains in-frame clones only, with some absent. The repertoire has just under 65,000 clones, approximately 79% of them found once; the top ten carry 4.7%. The sequencing here drew on PBMCs, taken after anti-PD-1 treatment. These receptors were collected from a human donor with basal cell carcinoma.

The CDR3 DNA reads TGTGCCAGCAGCTACAGGGGGCCTGCCAAAAACATTCAGTACTTC. This translates into CASSYRGPAKNIQYF. This sequence joins TRBV5-6 and TRBJ2-4; 9 nucleotides match TRBD1. The CDR3 length is 15 residues. J lost 1 base, V lost 3 bases, and 2 bases had no gene match. Germline V lookup: CDR1 SGHDT, CDR2 YYEEEE.

This chain uses TRBV18 with TRBJ1-6; D unclear. Trimming removed 2 bases from V and 3 bases from J, with 8 bases in between. Germline CDR1 reads KGHSH; CDR2 reads LQKENI. This CDR3 has 15 amino acids. CDR3 sequence reads: CASSPGDNYNSPLHF. CDR3 sequence (DNA): TGTGCCAGCTCACCAGGCGACAACTATAATTCACCCCTCCACTTT.

Here the CDR3 DNA reads TGTGCCAGTAGGGACCAGACGGTAACATTCTATGGCTACACCTTC. Translated, it gives CASRDQTVTFYGYTF. The J gene is TRBJ1-2, the V gene TRBV19; no firm D call. Germline CDR1 and CDR2: LNHDA and SQIVND (reference sequence). The CDR3 loop spans 15 amino acids. Trimming left V 6 bases short and J 4 bases short, with 18 bases between.

The V and J genes are TRBV7-8 and TRBJ2-2; the D is unclear. The CDR3 runs to 12 residues. Germline V gene data show CDR1 as SGHVS and CDR2 as FQNEAQ. Trimming shortened V by 5 bases and J by 8 bases, and 9 bases separated the two germline ends. In DNA form, the CDR3 reads TGTGCCAGCAGCCCCAGCTGGGGGGAGCTGTTTTTT. Translation gives CASSPSWGELFF.

This chain connects TRBV21-1 to TRBJ1-1; TRBD1, as called in the table, went unchecked against the DNA. TRBV21-1 constitutes a pseudogene. The CDR3 spans 18 residues. The CDR3 loop reads CASSKLEVTGDPRTEAFF. The CDR3 DNA reads TGTGCCAGCAGCAAATTAGAGGTAACAGGGGATCCGAGAACTGAAGCTTTCTTT.

This sequence joins TRBV12-5 and TRBJ2-1, with 12 bases that match TRBD2. The CDR3 has 16 amino acids. V gave up 7 bases and J gave up 10 bases; unmatched junction bases: 14. Germline CDR1 and CDR2: LGHNT and FRNRAP. The CDR3 reads CASALLLAGGPGEQFF. The CDR3 DNA reads as TGTGCTAGTGCCCTCCTCCTAGCGGGGGGGCCTGGGGAGCAGTTCTTC.

The chain couples TRBV18 to TRBJ2-2; no definite D call. The CDR3 is 13 residues long. Trimming left V 1 base short and J 4 bases short, with 4 bases between. Per the germline V gene, CDR1 is KGHSH and CDR2 is LQKENI. CDR3 amino acids: CASSPLPTGELFF. The CDR3 DNA follows: TGTGCCAGCTCACCACTTCCCACCGGGGAGCTGTTTTTT.

This chain uses TRBV18 with TRBJ2-1; 12 bases match TRBD2. With V trimmed by 4 bases and J by 4 bases, 5 bases remained unmatched. The germline V gene encodes CDR1 KGHSH and CDR2 LQKENI. The CDR3 loop spans 16 amino acids. This CDR3 reads CASSLWTSGVYNEQFF. The CDR3 nucleotides are TGTGCCAGCTCACTTTGGACTAGCGGGGTTTACAATGAGCAGTTCTTC.

This clone was picked up a small number of times. For the CDR3, the DNA is TGTGCCAGCAGCTTAGCGTCAGGGGGCGCGAGGGGCTACACCTTC. This translates into CASSLASGGARGYTF. J is TRBJ1-2 and V is TRBV7-2, with 8 bases matching TRBD1. Trimming at V came to 0 bases and at J to 8 bases, leaving 8 bases not matched to a gene. Per the germline V gene, CDR1 is SGHTA and CDR2 is FQGNSA. The CDR3 sequence is 15 residues long.

The chain uses TRBV18 and TRBJ1-2, with 10 bases matching TRBD1. CDR3 length: 16 amino acids. Trimming cost V 5 bases and J 4 bases; bases outside gene matches: 10. The germline CDR1 and CDR2 sequences are KGHSH and LQKENI. The CDR3 coding sequence is TGTGCCAGCTCATCGACGGGACAGGGGAGTATCTATGGCTACACCTTC. This codes for CASSSTGQGSIYGYTF.

The chain combines TRBV20-1 with TRBJ2-7, with a possible D match to TRBD1 (5 bases). Trimming left V 6 bases short and J 7 bases short, with 13 bases between. Germline loops: CDR1 DFQATT, CDR2 SNEGSKA (reference sequence). The CDR3 covers 11 residues. In nucleotides, the CDR3 is TGCAGTGCCGTCAGGGTCCCGGAGCAGTACTTC. Amino acid sequence: CSAVRVPEQYF.

V is TRBV18 and J is TRBJ2-2; D call uncertain. V lost 2 bases and J lost 1, with 2 bases in between. The germline gives CDR1 KGHSH, CDR2 LQKENI. The CDR3 totals 13 residues. This chain's CDR3 is CASSPKNTGELFF. The CDR3 DNA sequence: TGTGCCAGCTCACCAAAGAACACCGGGGAGCTGTTTTTT.

In this sample, this clone turned up a few times. The chain carries TRBV5-4 and TRBJ2-2; D perhaps matches TRBD1 (6 bases). Trimming took 4 bases from V and 1 from J, leaving 11 bases between them. This CDR3 is built from 15 residues. Germline V gene sequence: CDR1 SGHNT, CDR2 YYREEE (reference sequence). CDR3: CASSMGHLNTGELFF. As DNA, the CDR3 is TGTGCCAGCAGCATGGGACACCTGAACACCGGGGAGCTGTTTTTT.

The chain carries TRBV10-3 and TRBJ2-5; 7 bases match TRBD2. CDR3 length equals 15 residues. Germline values: CDR1 ENHRY, CDR2 SYGVKD. The ends lost 0 bases at V and 4 bases at J; junction bases unmatched: 5. CDR3 amino acids: CAISESRGGGETQYF. The CDR3 DNA sequence: TGTGCCATCAGTGAGTCGCGGGGCGGGGGAGAGACCCAGTACTTC.

The V call is TRBV28, the J call TRBJ1-4; 11 bases line up with TRBD1. The CDR3 runs to 17 residues. After removal of 5 bases from V and 3 bases from J, the junction contained 8 bases not matched to a gene. The germline V gene encodes CDR1 MDHEN and CDR2 SYDVKM. The CDR3 loop is CASSPAGQGEANEKLFF. The CDR3 DNA is TGTGCCAGCAGTCCAGCGGGACAGGGGGAGGCTAATGAAAAACTGTTTTTT.

The rearrangement links TRBV6-5 to TRBJ2-7; possibly TRBD1 or TRBD2 for D (6 bases each). There are 13 residues in the CDR3. Germline V gene sequence: CDR1 MNHEY, CDR2 SVGAGI. Trimming left V 5 bases short and J 1 base short, with 9 bases between. CDR3 DNA sequence: TGTGCCAGCAGTCGGGGGCATTCCTACGAGCAGTACTTC. It yields the protein CASSRGHSYEQYF.

This chain joins TRBV21-1 and TRBJ2-5; the table's D call, TRBD1, was not checked against the DNA. TRBV21-1 is tagged as a pseudogene. The CDR3 has 16 amino acids. The CDR3 coding sequence is TGTGCCAGCAGCAAAGTAGTTGCCAGGGATCAAGAGACCCAGTACTTC. This gives the protein CASSKVVARDQETQYF.

The chain carries TRBV2 and TRBJ1-4, with D tentatively TRBD1 (6 bases). Trimming stripped 4 bases from V and 6 bases from J, with 9 bases between. The CDR3 spans 13 residues. Germline CDR1 reads SNHLY; CDR2 reads FYNNEI. This CDR3 reads CASSVTGDEKLFF. The CDR3, as DNA: TGTGCCAGCAGTGTGACAGGAGATGAAAAACTGTTTTTT.

This clone was seen only once. V and J are TRBV6-5 and TRBJ2-7; D might be TRBD1 (5 bases). Trimming left V 7 bases short and J 3 bases short, with 13 bases between. The V gene's germline CDR1 is MNHEY and CDR2 SVGAGI. This CDR3 region has 13 residues. CDR3 amino acids: CASTTGDFYEQYF. Written as DNA, the CDR3 is TGTGCCAGCACCACAGGAGACTTCTACGAGCAGTACTTC.

V usage is TRBV24-1 and J usage is TRBJ1-1, with 9 bases that match TRBD1. The CDR3 extends over 18 amino acids. The V and J ends lost 4 bases and 5 bases, in that order; junction bases with no gene match: 16. Germline CDR1 is KGHDR and CDR2 is SFDVKD. CDR3: CATSDSLRQGEKGTEAFF. In DNA, the CDR3 is TGTGCCACCAGTGACTCCTTAAGACAGGGGGAAAAGGGAACTGAAGCTTTCTTT.

The rearrangement joins TRBV25-1 to TRBJ1-2; weak D call: TRBD1 (5 bases). Germline loops: CDR1 MGHDK, CDR2 SYGVNS. This CDR3 contains 15 residues. Trimming shortened V by 3 bases and J by 2 bases, and 13 bases separated the two germline ends. CDR3 DNA sequence: TGTGCCAGCAGTGACCCTCGGGGGTTAAACTATGGCTACACCTTC. Amino acid sequence: CASSDPRGLNYGYTF.

The chain combines TRBV15 with TRBJ1-1; TRBD1 matches 8 bases. This CDR3 has 15 residues. Germline trimming cut 1 base from V and 3 bases from J; bases unmatched to any gene: 4. Germline CDR1 reads LNHNV; CDR2 reads YYDKDF (reference sequence). The CDR3 loop is CATSRAQGAYTEAFF. The CDR3 DNA reads TGTGCCACCAGCAGAGCGCAGGGGGCGTACACTGAAGCTTTCTTT.

The CDR3 is CASSEKTVTDTQYF. The DNA of the CDR3 is TGCGCCAGCAGTGAGAAGACAGTCACAGATACGCAGTATTTT. The chain has TRBV10-1 and TRBJ2-3; TRBD1 might be the D (5 bases). The CDR3 runs to 14 residues. Trimming cost V 2 bases and J 2 bases, with 8 bases left between them. The germline V gene encodes CDR1 WNHNN and CDR2 SYGVQD (reference sequence).

The rearrangement uses TRBV5-4 and TRBJ2-7; TRBD2 is a possible D gene (6 bases). The CDR3 is 13 amino acids. V lost 7 bases to trimming and J lost 3 bases, with 14 bases between them. Germline CDR1 reads SGHNT; CDR2 reads YYREEE (reference sequence). Here the CDR3 reads CASQEGANYEQYF. DNA of the CDR3: TGTGCCAGCCAGGAGGGCGCTAACTACGAGCAGTACTTC.

This clone was recorded only once. The gene calls are TRBV30 and TRBJ1-2, with D perhaps TRBD1 (5 bases). The V gene lost 2 bases and the J gene lost 5 bases, with 12 bases spanning the gap. Germline CDR1 and CDR2: GTSNPN and SVGIG (reference sequence). CDR3 length equals 13 residues. DNA for the CDR3: TGTGCCTGGAGTCCCGAGGGGAGATATGGCTACACCTTC. Protein: CAWSPEGRYGYTF. The full variable domain, its missing parts supplied by reference TRBV30 and TRBJ1-2, is SQTIHQWPATLVQPVGSPLSLECTVEGTSNPNLYWYRQAAGRGLQLLFYSVGIGQISSEVPQNLSASRPQDRQFILSSKKLLLSDSGFYLCAWSPEGRYGYTFGSGTRLTVV.

V usage is TRBV5-1 and J usage is TRBJ2-7; TRBD2 aligns across 11 bases. The CDR3 spans 15 residues. CDR1 is SGHRS, CDR2 YFSETQ, per germline. V shed 4 bases and J 4 bases; nucleotides not matched to a gene: 7. Written as DNA, the CDR3 is TGCGCCAGCAGCCTGACTAGCGGGGTTCAGTACGAGCAGTACTTC. Its translation is CASSLTSGVQYEQYF.